A single sample is the source of the 10 T cell receptor beta chains below, sequenced in a study of blood T cell repertoires in COVID-19. Assay used: immunoSEQ multiplex PCR; TCRdb lists only in-frame clones, some missing. Of around 120,000 clones in the sample, approximately 87% were seen once. The sample taken for sequencing was peripheral blood. The receptors were gathered from a man aged 30 to 39 with acute or convalescent COVID-19.

The chain has TRBV21-1 and TRBJ2-7; the D call of TRBD1 is as the table states it, not checked on the DNA. TRBV21-1 is marked as a pseudogene. CDR3 length equals 21 residues. CDR3 amino acids: CASSKIPWVPLTGRRFYEQYV. The CDR3 region has the DNA TGTGCCAGCAGCAAAATCCCCTGGGTCCCCTTGACAGGGCGACGTTTTTACGAGCAGTACGTC.

The chain carries TRBV30 and TRBJ2-2, with D possibly TRBD1 on 6 matching bases. The CDR3 runs 12 residues. Germline CDR1 GTSNPN, CDR2 SVGIG (reference sequence). Trimming took 4 bases from V and 6 from J, leaving 9 bases between them. CDR3 loop: CAWNRVAGELFF. In DNA form, the CDR3 reads TGTGCCTGGAACAGGGTAGCCGGGGAGCTGTTTTTT.

The chain recombines TRBV27 with TRBJ1-5; D not certain. Trimming shortened V by 1 base and J by 4 bases, and 14 bases separated the two germline ends. The CDR3 length is 16 residues. Germline CDR1 reads MNHEY; CDR2 reads SMNVEV (reference sequence). CDR3 sequence (DNA): TGTGCCAGCAGTTTATTCGGCAGCGTTGGAAATCAGCCCCAGCATTTT. Translation gives CASSLFGSVGNQPQHF.

The V gene is TRBV19, the J gene TRBJ1-3, with a weak D call TRBD1 (6 bases). V gave up 3 bases and J gave up 0 bases, with 21 bases separating them. The germline CDR1 and CDR2 sequences are LNHDA and SQIVND (reference sequence). The CDR3 loop spans 19 amino acids. The CDR3 DNA is TGTGCCAGTAGTATCGTTGGAGCCAGGGGACCGGGCTCTGGAAACACCATATATTTT. Its protein product is CASSIVGARGPGSGNTIYF.

J is TRBJ1-2 and V is TRBV11-2; 9 positions match TRBD1. Trimming cost V 0 bases and J 4 bases; bases outside gene matches: 3. The germline CDR1 and CDR2 sequences are SGHAT and FQNNGV. This CDR3 has 15 amino acids. The CDR3 DNA reads as TGTGCCAGCAGCTTAGATTCGGGACAGGGCTATGGCTACACCTTC. It encodes CASSLDSGQGYGYTF.

The chain recombines TRBV28 with TRBJ1-3, with D perhaps matching TRBD1 (5 bases). Trimming removed 5 bases from V and 2 bases from J, with 13 bases in between. The CDR3 sequence is 15 residues long. Germline V lookup: CDR1 MDHEN, CDR2 SYDVKM. The CDR3 DNA is TGTGCCAGCAGTCCCCCTAAGGGGACTGGAAACACCATATATTTT. Translation: CASSPPKGTGNTIYF.

This clone was detected only once. V gene TRBV7-9 combines with J gene TRBJ2-7; 9 nucleotides line up with TRBD1. Germline V lookup: CDR1 SEHNR, CDR2 FQNEAQ (reference sequence). The ends lost 4 bases at V and 5 bases at J; junction bases unmatched: 12. CDR3 length equals 16 residues. The CDR3 coding sequence is TGTGCCAGCAGCTCCTCTACCGGGACAGGGCTCCACGAGCAGTACTTC. The encoded protein is CASSSSTGTGLHEQYF.

This clone has just one count. The J gene is TRBJ2-1, the V gene TRBV6-5; tentative D call: TRBD1 (5 bases). The CDR3 extends over 15 amino acids. Germline-derived CDR1 and CDR2 are MNHEY and SVGAGI. Trimming removed 10 bases at V and 0 bases at J, with 16 bases between. The CDR3 nucleotides read TGTGCCACCCGGGTCGTAGGGGCCTCCTACAATGAGCAGTTCTTC. Translating gives CATRVVGASYNEQFF.

J is TRBJ2-2 and V is TRBV11-1; D gene unclear. The V gene lost 8 bases and the J gene lost 5 bases, with 9 bases spanning the gap. This CDR3 has 12 residues. The germline V gene has CDR1 SGHAT and CDR2 FQDESV (reference sequence). The CDR3: CASGAWTGELFF. CDR3 nucleotides: TGTGCCAGCGGTGCGTGGACCGGGGAGCTGTTTTTT.

The genes are TRBV4-1 and TRBJ1-5; D is perhaps TRBD1 (6 bases). In germline, CDR1 is MGHRA, CDR2 YSYEKL. CDR3 size: 16 residues. With 0 bases removed from V and 0 bases from J, the gap between germline ends came to 9 bases. The CDR3 loop is CASSQEGAFSNQPQHF. The CDR3 bases are TGCGCCAGCAGCCAAGAGGGGGCGTTTAGCAATCAGCCCCAGCATTTT.